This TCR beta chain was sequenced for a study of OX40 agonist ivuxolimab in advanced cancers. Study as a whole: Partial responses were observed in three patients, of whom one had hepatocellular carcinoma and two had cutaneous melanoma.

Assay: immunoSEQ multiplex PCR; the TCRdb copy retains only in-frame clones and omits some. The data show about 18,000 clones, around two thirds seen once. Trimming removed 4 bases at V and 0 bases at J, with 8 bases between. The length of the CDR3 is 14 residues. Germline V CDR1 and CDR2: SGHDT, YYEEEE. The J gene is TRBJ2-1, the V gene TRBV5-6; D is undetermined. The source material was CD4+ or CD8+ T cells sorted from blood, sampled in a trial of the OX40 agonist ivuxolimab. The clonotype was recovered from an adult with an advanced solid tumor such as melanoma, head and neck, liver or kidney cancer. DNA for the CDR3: TGTGCCAGCAGCAGGGAAAGCTCCTACAATGAGCAGTTCTTC. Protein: CASSRESSYNEQFF.